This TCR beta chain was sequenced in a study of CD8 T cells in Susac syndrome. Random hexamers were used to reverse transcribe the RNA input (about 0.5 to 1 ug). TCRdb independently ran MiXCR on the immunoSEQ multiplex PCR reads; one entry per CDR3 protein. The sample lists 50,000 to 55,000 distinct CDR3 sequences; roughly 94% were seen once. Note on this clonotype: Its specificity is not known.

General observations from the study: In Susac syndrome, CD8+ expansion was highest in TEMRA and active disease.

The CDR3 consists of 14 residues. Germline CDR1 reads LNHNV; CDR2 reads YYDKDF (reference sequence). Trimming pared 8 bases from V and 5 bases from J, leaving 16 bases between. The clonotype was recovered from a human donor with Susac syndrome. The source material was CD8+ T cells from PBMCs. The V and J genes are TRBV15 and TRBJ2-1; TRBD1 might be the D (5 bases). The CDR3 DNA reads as TGTGCCACCTCTAGTGACAGAGCGAACAATGAGCAGTTCTTC. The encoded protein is CATSSDRANNEQFF.